Sequencing of this T cell receptor (beta chain) was carried out in a study of blood T cells in healthy people across ages. Per-sample PBMC isolation yielded at least 6.5 million cells. There were at least 5 micrograms of total RNA extracted from every sample. A word on this clonotype: Its matching antigen is unknown.

The CDR3 consists of 15 residues. Germline V CDR1 and CDR2: MNHEY, SMNVEV (reference sequence). The ends were cut back, 7 bases at V and 3 bases at J, with 18 bases in the middle. Whole-study findings and limits: Naive CD4+ cell counts and diversity both ran higher in long-lived than in aged donors.

Through a sample-barcoded 5' primer and a J-beta primer mix, a second PCR was run for roughly 6 to 11 cycles. Unique molecular identifiers of 12 random nucleotides labeled each cDNA. TCRdb recomputed calls from the 5' RACE reads with MiXCR, one row per CDR3 protein. This table has under 800,000 distinct CDR3 sequences, 35% to 45% appearing once. Sequencing used blood. V and J are TRBV27 and TRBJ1-1, with D possibly being TRBD1 (5 bases). The origin of this receptor is a woman between 55 and 75 years old in good health. In DNA, the CDR3 is TGTGCCAGCAACCCGGATGGGGCCCGGGACACTGAAGCTTTCTTT. Translated: CASNPDGARDTEAFF.